This is a list of T cell receptor beta chains from one sample in a study of cytomegalovirus exposure and HLA in healthy donors. TCRdb's table, derived via immunoSEQ multiplex PCR, lists solely in-frame clones and lacks some. The table shows fewer than 140,000 clones, with 65% to 80% occurring only once. Material for sequencing was PBMCs. The receptors stem from a woman between 45 and 65 years old in good health and CMV-seropositive. CDR3s include the opening cysteine and the closing phenylalanine or tryptophan. Each record gives: J gene, D gene, V gene, clone size, CDR3 DNA, CDR3 protein. D genes are given only for firm matches. Not all rows give a size; the values are once, few, many and, for expanded clones, a class.

>TRBJ2-3|NA|TRBV5-4|NA
TGTGCCAGCAGCTTGGAGTCAGGGGCGAAGGATACGCAGTATTTT
CASSLESGAKDTQYF
>TRBJ2-1|TRBD2|TRBV29-1|NA
TGCAGCGTCGTAAAACGACTAGCCAAGGGTGAGCAGTTCTTC
CSVVKRLAKGEQFF
>TRBJ2-7|NA|TRBV28|NA
TGTGCCAGCGAGCGAACCTCGGTGAGGGAGCAGTACTTC
CASERTSVREQYF
>TRBJ1-2|NA|TRBV6-5|NA
TGTGCCAGCAGTTACGAGGCAGGGCTTAACTATGGCTACACCTTC
CASSYEAGLNYGYTF
>TRBJ1-1|TRBD1|TRBV5-4|NA
TGTGCCAGCAGCAAAATAAGAGGACAGGCTGAAGCTTTCTTT
CASSKIRGQAEAFF
>TRBJ2-1|NA|TRBV27|NA
TGTGCCAGCAGTTTACAGGGTGATGAGCAGTTCTTC
CASSLQGDEQFF
>TRBJ2-5|NA|TRBV7-2|NA
TGTGCCAGCAGCTTAGTACCGGGAAAGGGAATAGAGACCCAGTACTTC
CASSLVPGKGIETQYF
>TRBJ1-1|TRBD1|TRBV5-1|NA
TGCGCCAGCAGCCCATTCGACAGGGGGCTCACTGAAGCTTTCTTT
CASSPFDRGLTEAFF
>TRBJ2-7|NA|TRBV10-3|NA
TGTGCCATCAAACCCCAGGGGGGAACCCTCGGCGAGCAGTACTTC
CAIKPQGGTLGEQYF
>TRBJ2-2|NA|TRBV7-9|NA
TGTGCCAGCAGCTCAGGGGGGACTCTGAACACCGGGGAGCTGTTTTTT
CASSSGGTLNTGELFF
>TRBJ2-7|TRBD1|TRBV7-2|NA
TGTGCCAGCAGCAGACAACAGGGGTTGTCCTACGAGCAGTACTTC
CASSRQQGLSYEQYF
>TRBJ1-1|TRBD1|TRBV2|NA
TGTGCCAGCAGTGATCAGGGGGCGGTAACTGAAGCTTTCTTT
CASSDQGAVTEAFF
>TRBJ2-7|NA|TRBV14|NA
TGTGCCAGCAGCCAAGACAGGGCCGGGCTTGCCTACGAGCAGTACTTC
CASSQDRAGLAYEQYF
>TRBJ1-2|NA|TRBV10-3|NA
TGTGCCATCGGGGCAGGAGTGGACTATGGCTACACCTTC
CAIGAGVDYGYTF
>TRBJ1-4|TRBD1|TRBV19|NA
TGTGCCAGACAGCGGACAGGGACTAATGAAAAACTGTTTTTT
CARQRTGTNEKLFF
>TRBJ1-5|TRBD1|TRBV28|once
TGTGCCAGCAGCCGGGGACAGGGGACGGATCAGCCCCAGCATTTT
CASSRGQGTDQPQHF
>TRBJ1-1|TRBD1|TRBV11-2|NA
TGTGCCAGCAGCTACAGGGGGAACACTGAAGCTTTCTTT
CASSYRGNTEAFF
>TRBJ1-2|TRBD1|TRBV30|NA
TGTGCCTGGACAACCGGGACAGGGACTTTTGGCTACACCTTC
CAWTTGTGTFGYTF
>TRBJ2-1|TRBD2|TRBV28|NA
TGTGCCAGTAAGAGCGGGGGGGCCCATCATGAGCAGTTCTTC
CASKSGGAHHEQFF
>TRBJ1-1|NA|TRBV30|NA
TGTGCCTGGAGTGTAACGACAGGGAACACTGAAGCTTTCTTT
CAWSVTTGNTEAFF
>TRBJ1-2|NA|TRBV6-1|NA
TGTGCCAGCAGTGAAGCCGGTTATGGCTACACCTTC
CASSEAGYGYTF
>TRBJ1-1|TRBD1|TRBV6-1|few
TGTGCCACCTCGCCGAGACAGGGCGTGAACACTGAAGCTTTCTTT
CATSPRQGVNTEAFF
>TRBJ2-1|TRBD2|TRBV7-2|NA
TGTGCCAGCAGCTTAGGTTCGACTAGCGGGGGGGCCAATGAGCAGTTCTTC
CASSLGSTSGGANEQFF
>TRBJ2-3|NA|TRBV28|NA
TGTGCCAGCAGTTCTCCCCGGGGCGGGGACGCAGATACGCAGTATTTT
CASSSPRGGDADTQYF
>TRBJ2-1|NA|TRBV18|NA
TGTGCCAGCTCACCCAGAAGCGCGATCCCCTACAATGAGCAGTTCTTC
CASSPRSAIPYNEQFF
>TRBJ2-1|TRBD1|TRBV9|NA
TGTGCCAGCAGCGTAGAGGCAGGGGGTTACAATGAGCAGTTCTTC
CASSVEAGGYNEQFF
>TRBJ2-6|NA|TRBV30|NA
TGTGCCTGGAGGGGGGGGCTTTCAAAAAGCTCTGGGGCCAACGTCCTGACTTTC
CAWRGGLSKSSGANVLTF
>TRBJ1-5|NA|TRBV27|NA
TGTGCCAGCAGTTCAGGGCTTGGTCAGCCCCAGCATTTT
CASSSGLGQPQHF
>TRBJ2-7|NA|TRBV6-5|NA
TGTGCCAGCAGTTACGCACAATCCTACGAGCAGTACTTC
CASSYAQSYEQYF
>TRBJ1-1|TRBD1|TRBV6-5|NA
TGTGCCAGCAGCCAGGACAGGGGGGAAGCTTTCTTT
CASSQDRGEAFF
>TRBJ1-2|NA|TRBV28|NA
TGTGCCAGCAGTACCACAGGGAACGGCTACACCTTC
CASSTTGNGYTF
>TRBJ2-2|TRBD2|TRBV5-1|NA
TGCGCCAGCAGCTTGGCCGGACTAGCGGTTAACACCGGGGAGCTGTTTTTT
CASSLAGLAVNTGELFF
>TRBJ1-4|TRBD1|TRBV5-4|NA
TGTGCCAGCAGCCAAGGACAGGGCTGGGCTAATGAAAAACTGTTTTTT
CASSQGQGWANEKLFF
>TRBJ2-7|TRBD1|TRBV28|NA
TGTGCCAGCAGACAGGGGCCCTACGAGCAGTACTTC
CASRQGPYEQYF
>TRBJ2-7|NA|TRBV2|NA
TGTGCCAGCAGTGAAAGGAGCGCCGAGCAGTACTTC
CASSERSAEQYF